The 28 T cell receptor beta chains below come from one sample, sequenced in a study of blood T cell repertoires in COVID-19. The table came from immunoSEQ multiplex PCR; TCRdb's copy has only in-frame clones and leaves some out. Among about 140,000 clones, around 90% were seen once, and the ten largest hold more than 1.5%. The sequencing input was peripheral blood. These receptors were taken from a woman aged 60-75 years with acute or convalescent COVID-19.

The V gene is TRBV28, the J gene TRBJ2-3, with TRBD1 as a possible D gene (5 bases). Germline V CDR1 and CDR2: MDHEN, SYDVKM. The CDR3 loop spans 13 amino acids. V shed 2 bases and J shed 4 bases, with 7 bases lying between them. The CDR3 region has the DNA TGTGCCAGCAGTTTACCAGGGCCAGATACGCAGTATTTT. This gives the protein CASSLPGPDTQYF.

The J gene is TRBJ1-4, the V gene TRBV28; D gene ambiguous. With 5 bases removed from V and 5 bases from J, the gap between germline ends came to 3 bases. There are 11 residues in the CDR3. Germline V gene sequence: CDR1 MDHEN, CDR2 SYDVKM. CDR3 region: CASSVNEKLFF. CDR3 DNA sequence: TGTGCCAGCAGTGTAAATGAAAAACTGTTTTTT. Using reference TRBV28 and TRBJ1-4 for the parts outside the CDR3, the full variable domain is DVKVTQSSRYLVKRTGEKVFLECVQDMDHENMFWYRQDPGLGLRLIYFSYDVKMKEKGDIPEGYSVSREKKERFSLILESASTNQTSMYLCASSVNEKLFFGSGTQLSVL.

This chain connects TRBV7-9 to TRBJ2-7, with D hard to call. Looked up from germline, CDR1 is SEHNR and CDR2 is FQNEAQ (reference sequence). Trimming shortened V by 7 bases and J by 7 bases, and 14 bases separated the two germline ends. CDR3 size: 12 residues. CDR3 sequence reads: CASTTFTQEQYF. CDR3 DNA: TGTGCCAGCACCACATTCACCCAGGAGCAGTACTTC. The full variable domain, rest sourced from reference TRBV7-9 and TRBJ2-7, is DTGVSQNPRHKITKRGQNVTFRCDPISEHNRLYWYRQTLGQGPEFLTYFQNEAQLEKSRLLSDRFSAERPKGSFSTLEIQRTEQGDSAMYLCASTTFTQEQYFGPGTRLTVT.

The rearrangement joins TRBV7-2 to TRBJ2-5; TRBD1 is a possible D gene (6 bases). This CDR3 region has 14 residues. V lost 1 base and J lost 2, with 8 bases in between. In germline, CDR1 is SGHTA, CDR2 FQGNSA. CDR3 loop: CASSLGGQQETQYF. In DNA form, the CDR3 reads TGTGCCAGCAGCTTAGGGGGACAACAAGAGACCCAGTACTTC.

The rearrangement links TRBV19 to TRBJ2-1, with D tentatively TRBD1 (5 bases). The germline V gene has CDR1 LNHDA and CDR2 SQIVND (reference sequence). V gave up 2 bases and J gave up 5 bases, with 13 bases separating them. CDR3 size: 15 residues. Here the CDR3 reads CASSIFQTANNEQFF. The CDR3 nucleotides are TGTGCCAGTAGTATATTTCAGACAGCAAACAATGAGCAGTTCTTC.

This clone has a single count. The V call is TRBV12-3 or TRBV12-4, the J call TRBJ2-7; a possible D gene is TRBD2 (6 bases). The V gene lost 7 bases and the J gene lost 6 bases, with 13 bases spanning the gap. This CDR3 is built from 12 residues. The CDR3 reads CASTSPRGEQYF. The CDR3 DNA reads TGTGCCAGCACCTCCCCGCGGGGCGAGCAGTACTTC.

This clone was picked up one time. V usage is TRBV4-2 and J usage is TRBJ1-3, with 7 positions matching TRBD1. Germline V CDR1 and CDR2: LGHNA, YNFKEQ. The CDR3 length is 18 residues. Trimming took 1 base from V and 0 from J; bases not matched to a gene: 9. CDR3 in DNA: TGTGCCAGCAGCCAAGGTTTTTGGACAGGATCCTCTGGAAACACCATATATTTT. Residues: CASSQGFWTGSSGNTIYF.

Remarks on this clone: The limits of the CDR3 on the DNA are not certain, so only TCRdb's listed CDR3 is given. The chain recombines TRBV21-1 with TRBJ1-3. TRBV21-1 is marked as a pseudogene. The CDR3 is made up of 15 amino acids, end residues included. CDR3: CASRGYGCSGNTIYF.

The V and J genes are TRBV7-9 and TRBJ1-1; D gene unclear. The germline CDR1 and CDR2 sequences are SEHNR and FQNEAQ (reference sequence). The length of the CDR3 is 13 residues. Trimming cost V 6 bases and J 11 bases, with 19 bases left between them. The CDR3 protein is CASREDGTVEAFF. CDR3 nucleotides: TGTGCCAGCAGGGAGGACGGAACGGTTGAGGCTTTCTTT.

The chain links TRBV27 to TRBJ1-5, with 10 bases that match TRBD1. The length of the CDR3 is 17 residues. Germline V gives CDR1 MNHEY, CDR2 SMNVEV (reference sequence). V shed 0 bases and J 5 bases; nucleotides not matched to a gene: 7. DNA for the CDR3: TGTGCCAGCAGTTTATCCAGGGACAGGGGTCCCGATCAGCCCCAGCATTTT. It encodes CASSLSRDRGPDQPQHF.

CDR3 amino acids: CASSMDRVGSPLHF. The CDR3 DNA follows: TGCGCCAGCAGCATGGACAGGGTCGGTTCACCCCTCCACTTT. The chain combines TRBV5-1 with TRBJ1-6; the match to TRBD1 covers 8 bases. The V and J ends lost 4 bases and 9 bases, in that order; junction bases with no gene match: 6. The CDR3 sequence is 14 residues long. CDR1 is SGHRS and CDR2 is YFSETQ in the germline V gene.

The genes are TRBV19 and TRBJ1-2, with D perhaps TRBD1 (5 bases). This CDR3 contains 16 residues. The germline gives CDR1 LNHDA, CDR2 SQIVND (reference sequence). Trimming took off 2 bases at V and 0 bases at J, with 13 bases between the two ends. In DNA, the CDR3 is TGTGCCAGTAGTATAAGTGGAACAGGAGCTAACTATGGCTACACCTTC. As protein: CASSISGTGANYGYTF. The whole variable domain, filled in from reference TRBV19 and TRBJ1-2, reads DGGITQSPKYLFRKEGQNVTLSCEQNLNHDAMYWYRQDPGQGLRLIYYSQIVNDFQKGDIAEGYSVSREKKESFPLTVTSAQKNPTAFYLCASSISGTGANYGYTFGSGTRLTVV.

This clone was seen just once. The CDR3 sequence is CASSPRSNSPLHF. The CDR3 region has the DNA TGTGCCAGCAGCCCCCGGTCGAATTCACCCCTCCACTTT. The V gene is TRBV3-1 (or the pseudogene TRBV3-2), the J gene TRBJ1-6; D uncertain. Germline assignment: CDR1 LGHDT and CDR2 YNNKEL (reference sequence). The germline V and J ends were trimmed by 4 bases and 7 bases, with 8 bases remaining between them. The CDR3 is 13 residues long.

The rearrangement uses TRBV2 and TRBJ2-5; 9 bases align to TRBD1. Per germline, CDR1 SNHLY and CDR2 FYNNEI. The CDR3 has 13 amino acids. V shed 6 bases and J 5 bases; nucleotides not matched to a gene: 4. DNA of the CDR3: TGTGCCAGCAGGCTAGGGACAGGGGAGACCCAGTACTTC. It is translated as CASRLGTGETQYF.

Only one count was recorded for this clone. The chain employs TRBV6-1 and TRBJ2-3, with 8 bases matching TRBD1. This CDR3 contains 17 residues. Germline V gene data show CDR1 as MNHNS and CDR2 as SASEGT. V was clipped by 1 base and J by 0 bases; unmatched bases: 6. CDR3 in amino acids: CASSEEGRGRSTDTQYF. CDR3 DNA sequence: TGTGCCAGCAGTGAAGAGGGCAGGGGGCGCAGCACAGATACGCAGTATTTT.

This chain uses TRBV4-1 with TRBJ1-5, with unresolved D. Germline V lookup: CDR1 MGHRA, CDR2 YSYEKL. V was trimmed by 0 bases and J by 6 bases, leaving 6 bases between them. The CDR3 is 13 amino acids. CDR3 protein: CASSQERRQPQHF. CDR3 in DNA: TGCGCCAGCAGCCAAGAGAGGCGTCAGCCCCAGCATTTT.

About this clone: Other DNA sequences from this sample encode an identical CDR3 as well. This chain joins TRBV30 and TRBJ1-6; 7 bases are a match to TRBD1. Trimming cost V 0 bases and J 7 bases; bases outside gene matches: 0. Germline V gene lookup returns CDR1 GTSNPN and CDR2 SVGIG (reference sequence). The CDR3 is 13 residues long. The DNA of the CDR3 is TGTGCCTGGAGTGTGACAGGGAATTCACCCCTCCACTTT. Amino acids: CAWSVTGNSPLHF.

The rearrangement joins TRBV4-2 to TRBJ2-1; D is undetermined. The CDR3 loop spans 17 amino acids. The ends were cut back, 4 bases at V and 4 bases at J, with 20 bases in the middle. Germline values: CDR1 LGHNA, CDR2 YNFKEQ. CDR3 in amino acids: CASSPRQLEPRYNEQFF. The CDR3 DNA reads TGTGCCAGCAGCCCGCGGCAATTAGAGCCTAGATACAATGAGCAGTTCTTC.

V and J are TRBV28 and TRBJ2-7; 10 nucleotides align to TRBD2. Germline CDR1 and CDR2: MDHEN and SYDVKM. This CDR3 spans 16 amino acids. J was trimmed by 4 bases and V by 2 bases; bases with no gene match: 8. The CDR3 loop reads CASSLGAGGPKYEQYF. In DNA form, the CDR3 reads TGTGCCAGCAGTTTAGGAGCGGGGGGGCCGAAGTACGAGCAGTACTTC.

This chain uses TRBV3-1 (or the pseudogene TRBV3-2) with TRBJ1-2; no clear D gene. This CDR3 contains 14 residues. Trimming left V 0 bases short and J 5 bases short, with 10 bases between. Germline V gene lookup returns CDR1 LGHDT and CDR2 YNNKEL (reference sequence). The CDR3: CASSQDTETYGYTF. The CDR3 region has the DNA TGTGCCAGCAGCCAAGACACCGAAACATATGGCTACACCTTC.

The J gene is TRBJ2-7, the V gene TRBV6-2 or TRBV6-3; 8 bases map to TRBD1. This CDR3 is 15 amino acids long. Germline-derived CDR1 and CDR2 are MNHEY and SVGEGT. J lost 7 bases, V lost 2 bases, and 10 bases had no gene match. This CDR3 is CASSYRGQVPREQYF. The CDR3 DNA sequence: TGTGCCAGCAGTTACCGGGGACAGGTCCCGCGAGAGCAGTACTTC.

The V call is TRBV7-8, the J call TRBJ2-7; maybe TRBD1 (5 bases). The germline CDR1 and CDR2 sequences are SGHVS and FQNEAQ. V lost 1 base and J lost 0, with 10 bases in between. CDR3 length equals 15 residues. For the CDR3, the DNA is TGTGCCAGCAGCTTAGACCCAGGGTCCTCCTACGAGCAGTACTTC. This gives the protein CASSLDPGSSYEQYF.

The chain carries TRBV19 and TRBJ2-1; 7 bases fit TRBD2. With 6 bases clipped from V and 6 bases from J, the junction kept 5 bases outside the gene matches. This CDR3 contains 13 residues. Germline V CDR1 and CDR2: LNHDA, SQIVND (reference sequence). The CDR3 region has the DNA TGTGCCAGTAGCCCGGGACTACGCAATGAGCAGTTCTTC. As protein: CASSPGLRNEQFF.

The rearrangement links TRBV2 to TRBJ1-1; D is possibly TRBD1 (5 bases). V was trimmed by 5 bases and J by 7 bases, leaving 17 bases between them. CDR1 is SNHLY and CDR2 is FYNNEI in the germline V gene. CDR3 length equals 14 residues. The CDR3 here is CASSLITGKNEAFF. The CDR3 DNA follows: TGTGCCAGCAGTTTGATAACAGGCAAGAATGAAGCTTTCTTT.

This clone was counted between two and nine times. This chain joins TRBV28 and TRBJ2-2; 9 bases match TRBD2. V lost 10 bases to trimming and J lost 0 bases; unmatched junction nucleotides: 3. CDR3 length: 14 residues. CDR1 and CDR2 from the germline V gene are MDHEN and SYDVKM. CDR3 residues: CATAGGPNTGELFF. The DNA of the CDR3 is TGTGCCACCGCGGGGGGGCCGAACACCGGGGAGCTGTTTTTT.

This clone was recorded a few times. This chain uses TRBV5-4 with TRBJ2-2; TRBD1 matches at 7 bases. The junction had 4 bases not matched to a gene; V was cut back by 0 bases and J by 5 bases. The CDR3 extends over 15 amino acids. The germline V gene encodes CDR1 SGHNT and CDR2 YYREEE (reference sequence). CDR3: CASSLALDRTGELFF. In DNA, the CDR3 is TGTGCCAGCAGCTTGGCCCTGGACAGGACCGGGGAGCTGTTTTTT.

The V and J genes are TRBV6-6 and TRBJ1-5, with D possibly matching TRBD1 (5 bases). CDR1 MNHNY and CDR2 SVGAGI come from the germline V gene (reference sequence). Trimming pared 7 bases from V and 0 bases from J, leaving 16 bases between. CDR3 size: 16 residues. CDR3 sequence reads: CASTFTLGHSNQPQHF. The CDR3, as DNA: TGTGCCAGCACCTTTACATTGGGGCATAGCAATCAGCCCCAGCATTTT.

This chain joins TRBV11-2 and TRBJ2-5, with TRBD2 matching 7 bases. Germline CDR1 is SGHAT and CDR2 is FQNNGV. The CDR3 runs 15 residues. With V trimmed by 4 bases and J by 5 bases, 10 bases remained unmatched. The DNA for the CDR3 is TGTGCCAGCAGCTCGGCGGGGGTAGGGTTGGAGACCCAGTACTTC. Its protein product is CASSSAGVGLETQYF.